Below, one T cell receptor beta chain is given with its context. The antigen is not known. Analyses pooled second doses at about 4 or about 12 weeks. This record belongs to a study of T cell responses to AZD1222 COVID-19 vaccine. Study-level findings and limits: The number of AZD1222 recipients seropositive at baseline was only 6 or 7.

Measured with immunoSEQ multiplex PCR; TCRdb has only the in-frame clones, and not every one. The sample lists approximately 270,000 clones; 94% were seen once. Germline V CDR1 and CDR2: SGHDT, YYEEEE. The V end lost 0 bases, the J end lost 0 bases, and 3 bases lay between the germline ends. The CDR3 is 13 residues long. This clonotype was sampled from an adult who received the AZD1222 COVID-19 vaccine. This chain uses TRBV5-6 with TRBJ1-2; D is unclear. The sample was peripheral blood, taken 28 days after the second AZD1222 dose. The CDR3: CASSLASNYGYTF. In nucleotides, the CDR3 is TGTGCCAGCAGCTTGGCCTCTAACTATGGCTACACCTTC.